The source of this T cell receptor (beta chain) is a study of T cell responses to AZD1222 COVID-19 vaccine. Concerning this clone itself: Its antigen remains unknown.

The repertoire was sequenced with immunoSEQ multiplex PCR; TCRdb's copy has only in-frame clones and lacks some. The data contain 130,000 to 150,000 clones, roughly 88% of them singletons. Study-wide results and limits: Among those given AZD1222, only 6 or 7 were seropositive at baseline. When two AZD1222 doses had been given, Spike-specific TCR breadth and depth rose. Clonal diversity may have been underestimated in mostly white British donors.

The sequenced sample was peripheral blood, obtained on day 0 of AZD1222 vaccination. The TCR was taken from an adult in good health.

Here the CDR3 reads CASSDGDRGGSPLHF. CDR3 DNA sequence: TGTGCCAGCAGCGATGGGGATAGGGGGGGTTCACCCCTCCACTTT. The chain has TRBV9 and TRBJ1-6, with D possibly matching TRBD1 (6 bases). Between the trimmed V and J ends, which lost 3 bases and 9 bases, there was a span of 16 bases. Germline assignment: CDR1 SGDLS and CDR2 YYNGEE. The CDR3 is 15 residues long.